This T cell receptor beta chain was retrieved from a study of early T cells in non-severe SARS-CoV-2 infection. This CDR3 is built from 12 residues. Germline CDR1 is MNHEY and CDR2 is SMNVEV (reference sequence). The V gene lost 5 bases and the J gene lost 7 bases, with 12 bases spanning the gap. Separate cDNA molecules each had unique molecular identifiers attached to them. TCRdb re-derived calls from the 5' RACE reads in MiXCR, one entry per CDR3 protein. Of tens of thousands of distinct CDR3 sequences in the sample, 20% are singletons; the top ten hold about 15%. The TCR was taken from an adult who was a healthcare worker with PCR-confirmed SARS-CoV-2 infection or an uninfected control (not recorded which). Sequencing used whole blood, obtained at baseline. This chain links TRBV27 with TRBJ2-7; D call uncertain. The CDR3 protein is CASSPVLGEQYF. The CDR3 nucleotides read TGTGCCAGCAGTCCGGTCCTGGGTGAGCAGTACTTC.